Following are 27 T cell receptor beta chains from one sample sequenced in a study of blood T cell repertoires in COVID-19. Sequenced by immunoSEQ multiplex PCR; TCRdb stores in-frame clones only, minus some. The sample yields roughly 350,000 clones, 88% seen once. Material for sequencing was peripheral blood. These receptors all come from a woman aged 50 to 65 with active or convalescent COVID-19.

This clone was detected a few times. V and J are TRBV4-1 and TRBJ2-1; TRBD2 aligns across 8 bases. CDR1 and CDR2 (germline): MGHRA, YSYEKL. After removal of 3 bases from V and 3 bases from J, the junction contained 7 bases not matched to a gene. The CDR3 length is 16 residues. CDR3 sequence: CASSQETSVSYNEQFF. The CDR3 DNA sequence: TGCGCCAGCAGCCAGGAGACTAGCGTCAGCTACAATGAGCAGTTCTTC.

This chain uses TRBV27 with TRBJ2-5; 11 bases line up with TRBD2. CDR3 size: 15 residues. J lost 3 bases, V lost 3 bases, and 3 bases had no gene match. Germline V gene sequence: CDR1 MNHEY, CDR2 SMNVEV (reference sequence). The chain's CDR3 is CASSFSGRVKETQYF. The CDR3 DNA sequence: TGTGCCAGCAGTTTTAGCGGGAGGGTTAAAGAGACCCAGTACTTC.

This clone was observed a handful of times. The CDR3 spells CASSLPGGGAAYTF. In nucleotides, the CDR3 is TGTGCCAGCAGCTTACCCGGAGGGGGCGCGGCCTACACCTTC. V is TRBV7-9 and J is TRBJ1-2; 7 nucleotides line up with TRBD1. Germline V lookup: CDR1 SEHNR, CDR2 FQNEAQ (reference sequence). The CDR3 consists of 14 residues. The trim removed 2 bases at V and 10 bases at J, leaving 10 bases unmatched.

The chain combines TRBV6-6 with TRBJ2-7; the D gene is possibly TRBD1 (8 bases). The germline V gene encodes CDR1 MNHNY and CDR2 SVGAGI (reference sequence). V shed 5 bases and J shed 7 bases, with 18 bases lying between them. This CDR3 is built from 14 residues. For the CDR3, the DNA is TGTGCCAGCAGTACCTCAGACAGGGGAGGGGAGCAGTACTTC. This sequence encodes CASSTSDRGGEQYF.

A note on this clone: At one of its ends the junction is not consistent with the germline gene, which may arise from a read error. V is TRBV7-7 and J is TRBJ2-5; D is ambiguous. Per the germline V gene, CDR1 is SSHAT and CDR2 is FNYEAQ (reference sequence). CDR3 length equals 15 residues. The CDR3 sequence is CASSPRSYPKETQYF. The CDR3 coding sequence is TGTGCTAGCAGCCCGAGGTCTTACCCAAAAGAGACCCAGTACTTC.

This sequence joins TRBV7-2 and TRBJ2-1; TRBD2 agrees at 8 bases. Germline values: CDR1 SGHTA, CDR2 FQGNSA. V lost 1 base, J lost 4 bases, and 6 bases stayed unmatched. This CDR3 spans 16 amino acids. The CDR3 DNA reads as TGTGCCAGCAGCTTAGTCGTAGCGGGGTTATACAATGAGCAGTTCTTC. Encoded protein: CASSLVVAGLYNEQFF.

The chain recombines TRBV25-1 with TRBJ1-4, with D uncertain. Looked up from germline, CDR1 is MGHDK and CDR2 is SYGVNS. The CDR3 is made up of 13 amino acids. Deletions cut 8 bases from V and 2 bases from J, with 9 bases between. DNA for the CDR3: TGTGCCAGCCACCTTGGCACTAATGAAAAACTGTTTTTT. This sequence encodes CASHLGTNEKLFF.

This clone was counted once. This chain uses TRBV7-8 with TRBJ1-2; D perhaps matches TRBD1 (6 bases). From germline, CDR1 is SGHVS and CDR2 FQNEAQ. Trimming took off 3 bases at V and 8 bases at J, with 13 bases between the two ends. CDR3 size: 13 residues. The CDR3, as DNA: TGTGCCAGCAGCTTTGATCAGGGGTACGGCTACACCTTC. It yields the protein CASSFDQGYGYTF.

The CDR3 bases are TGTGCCAGCAGAGGTTCCCCGCGGGAGGTCTACGAGCAGTACTTC. Protein: CASRGSPREVYEQYF. The genes are TRBV9 and TRBJ2-7, with 8 bases identical to TRBD2. This CDR3 comprises 15 residues. With 5 bases clipped from V and 3 bases from J, the junction kept 10 bases outside the gene matches. CDR1 SGDLS and CDR2 YYNGEE come from the germline V gene.

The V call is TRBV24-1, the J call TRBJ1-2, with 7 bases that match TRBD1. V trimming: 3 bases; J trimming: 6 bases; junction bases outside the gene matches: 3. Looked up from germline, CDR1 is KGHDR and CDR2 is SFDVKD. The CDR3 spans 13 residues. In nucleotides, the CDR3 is TGTGCCACCAGTGATACAGGGGTAGATGGCTACACCTTC. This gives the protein CATSDTGVDGYTF.

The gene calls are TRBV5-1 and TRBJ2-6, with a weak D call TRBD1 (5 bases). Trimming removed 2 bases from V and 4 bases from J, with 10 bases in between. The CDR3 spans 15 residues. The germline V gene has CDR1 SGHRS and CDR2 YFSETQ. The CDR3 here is CASSFLGVGANVLTF. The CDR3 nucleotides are TGCGCCAGCAGCTTCTTAGGGGTCGGGGCCAACGTCCTGACTTTC. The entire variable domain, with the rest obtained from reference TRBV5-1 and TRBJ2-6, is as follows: KAGVTQTPRYLIKTRGQQVTLSCSPISGHRSVSWYQQTPGQGLQFLFEYFSETQRNKGNFPGRFSGRQFSNSRSEMNVSTLELGDSALYLCASSFLGVGANVLTFGAGSRLTVL.

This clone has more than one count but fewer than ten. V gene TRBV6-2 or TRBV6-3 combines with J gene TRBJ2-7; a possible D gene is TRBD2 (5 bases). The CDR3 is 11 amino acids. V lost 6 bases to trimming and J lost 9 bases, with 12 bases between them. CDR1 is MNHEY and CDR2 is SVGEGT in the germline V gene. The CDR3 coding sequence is TGTGCCAGCAGCCGACCGGGATGGCAGTACTTC. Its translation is CASSRPGWQYF.

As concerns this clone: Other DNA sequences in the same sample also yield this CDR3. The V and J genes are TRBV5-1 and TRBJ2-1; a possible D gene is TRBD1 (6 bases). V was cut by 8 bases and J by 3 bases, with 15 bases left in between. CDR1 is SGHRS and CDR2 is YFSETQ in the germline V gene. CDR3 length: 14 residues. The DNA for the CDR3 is TGCGCCAGTTCACTTGGACAGAGCTACAATGAGCAGTTCTTC. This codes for CASSLGQSYNEQFF.

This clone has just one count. The CDR3 region has the DNA TGCGCCAGCAAGCGGCGGGAGCACACCGGGGAGCTGTTTTTT. It translates to CASKRREHTGELFF. The rearrangement links TRBV5-1 to TRBJ2-2, with 7 nucleotides matching TRBD2. V shed 6 bases, J shed 3 bases, and the junction held 5 bases outside the gene matches. The CDR3 extends over 14 amino acids. The germline V gene has CDR1 SGHRS and CDR2 YFSETQ.

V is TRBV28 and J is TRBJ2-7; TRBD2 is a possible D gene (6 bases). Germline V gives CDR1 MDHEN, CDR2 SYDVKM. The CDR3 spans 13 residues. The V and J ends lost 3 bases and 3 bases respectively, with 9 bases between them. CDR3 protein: CASSLVSGYEQYF. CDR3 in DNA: TGTGCCAGCAGTTTGGTTAGCGGCTACGAGCAGTACTTC.

The CDR3, as DNA: TGCGCCAGCAGAATATCCGGGACAGGGTTGAGGGAGCAGTTCTTC. Encoded protein: CASRISGTGLREQFF. The V call is TRBV5-1, the J call TRBJ2-1; 9 bases are shared with TRBD1. The germline gives CDR1 SGHRS, CDR2 YFSETQ. V shed 5 bases and J 10 bases; nucleotides not matched to a gene: 13. The CDR3 is 15 residues long. The entire variable domain, with the rest obtained from reference TRBV5-1 and TRBJ2-1, is as follows: KAGVTQTPRYLIKTRGQQVTLSCSPISGHRSVSWYQQTPGQGLQFLFEYFSETQRNKGNFPGRFSGRQFSNSRSEMNVSTLELGDSALYLCASRISGTGLREQFFGPGTRLTVL.

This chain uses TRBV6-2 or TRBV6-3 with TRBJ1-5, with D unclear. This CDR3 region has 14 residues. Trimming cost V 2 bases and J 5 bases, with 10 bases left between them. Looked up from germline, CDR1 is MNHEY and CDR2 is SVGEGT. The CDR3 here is CASSYPTLDQPQHF. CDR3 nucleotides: TGTGCCAGCAGTTACCCTACCCTTGATCAGCCCCAGCATTTT.

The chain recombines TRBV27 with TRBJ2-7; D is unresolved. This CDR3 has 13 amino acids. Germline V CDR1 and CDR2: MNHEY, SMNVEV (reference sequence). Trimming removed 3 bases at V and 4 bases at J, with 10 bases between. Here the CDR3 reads CASSFQQPYEQYF. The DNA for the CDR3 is TGTGCCAGCAGTTTTCAACAGCCTTACGAGCAGTACTTC.

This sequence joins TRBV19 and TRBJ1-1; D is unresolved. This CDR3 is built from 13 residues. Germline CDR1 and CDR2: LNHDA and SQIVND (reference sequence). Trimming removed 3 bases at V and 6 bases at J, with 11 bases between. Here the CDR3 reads CASSIFLSAEAFF. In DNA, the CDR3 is TGTGCCAGTAGTATTTTCTTGTCGGCTGAAGCTTTCTTT.

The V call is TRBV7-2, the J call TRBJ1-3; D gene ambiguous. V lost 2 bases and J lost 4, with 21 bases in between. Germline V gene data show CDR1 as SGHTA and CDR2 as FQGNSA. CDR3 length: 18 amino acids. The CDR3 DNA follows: TGTGCCAGCAGCTTATGGCAGGAGAGCGGGCGTTCCGGAAACACCATATATTTT. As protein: CASSLWQESGRSGNTIYF.

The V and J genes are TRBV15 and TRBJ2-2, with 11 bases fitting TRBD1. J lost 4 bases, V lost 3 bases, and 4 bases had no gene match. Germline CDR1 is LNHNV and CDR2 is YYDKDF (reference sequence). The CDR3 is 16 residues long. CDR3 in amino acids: CATSRGQGGFTGELFF. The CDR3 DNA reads TGTGCCACCAGCAGGGGACAGGGGGGGTTCACCGGGGAGCTGTTTTTT.

The CDR3 region is CAWEDRGRSEKLFF. CDR3 nucleotide sequence: TGTGCCTGGGAGGACAGGGGGCGGAGTGAAAAACTGTTTTTT. The rearrangement links TRBV30 to TRBJ1-4, with 11 bases lining up with TRBD1. The CDR3 runs to 14 residues. With 5 bases clipped from V and 7 bases from J, the junction kept 6 bases outside the gene matches. Germline CDR1 and CDR2: GTSNPN and SVGIG (reference sequence). Supplemented by reference TRBV30 and TRBJ1-4, the full variable domain reads SQTIHQWPATLVQPVGSPLSLECTVEGTSNPNLYWYRQAAGRGLQLLFYSVGIGQISSEVPQNLSASRPQDRQFILSSKKLLLSDSGFYLCAWEDRGRSEKLFFGSGTQLSVL.

The CDR3 sequence: CASSWGGLNYGYTF. CDR3 in DNA: TGTGCCAGCAGTTGGGGGGGGCTTAACTATGGCTACACCTTC. The chain combines TRBV28 with TRBJ1-2; a weak D match, TRBD1 (6 bases). The CDR3 is 14 residues long. V lost 4 bases and J lost 1, with 10 bases in between. Germline V gives CDR1 MDHEN, CDR2 SYDVKM.

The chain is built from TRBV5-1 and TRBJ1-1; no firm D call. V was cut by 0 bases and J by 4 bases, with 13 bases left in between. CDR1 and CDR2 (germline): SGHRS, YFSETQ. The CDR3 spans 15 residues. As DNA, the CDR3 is TGCGCCAGCAGCTTGGTAACGGTCGAGAGCACTGAAGCTTTCTTT. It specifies CASSLVTVESTEAFF. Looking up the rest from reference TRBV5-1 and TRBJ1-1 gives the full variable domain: KAGVTQTPRYLIKTRGQQVTLSCSPISGHRSVSWYQQTPGQGLQFLFEYFSETQRNKGNFPGRFSGRQFSNSRSEMNVSTLELGDSALYLCASSLVTVESTEAFFGQGTRLTVV.

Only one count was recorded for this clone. The CDR3 nucleotides are TGTGCCAGCAGTCTGGAAAGCGGGAGCGTCTACAATGAGCAGTTCTTC. Translating it yields CASSLESGSVYNEQFF. This sequence joins TRBV28 and TRBJ2-1, with 8 bases that match TRBD2. Trimming took 5 bases from V and 3 from J; bases not matched to a gene: 9. The CDR3 runs 16 residues. Germline CDR1 MDHEN, CDR2 SYDVKM. Together with reference TRBV28 and TRBJ2-1, the CDR3 gives the full variable domain: DVKVTQSSRYLVKRTGEKVFLECVQDMDHENMFWYRQDPGLGLRLIYFSYDVKMKEKGDIPEGYSVSREKKERFSLILESASTNQTSMYLCASSLESGSVYNEQFFGPGTRLTVL.

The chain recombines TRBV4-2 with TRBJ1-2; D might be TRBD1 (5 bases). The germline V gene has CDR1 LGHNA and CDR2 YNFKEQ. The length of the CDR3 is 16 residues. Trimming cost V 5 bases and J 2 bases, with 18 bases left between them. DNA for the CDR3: TGTGCCAGCAGCACATTCCAGGGCTCTGAGAACTATGGCTACACCTTC. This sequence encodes CASSTFQGSENYGYTF.

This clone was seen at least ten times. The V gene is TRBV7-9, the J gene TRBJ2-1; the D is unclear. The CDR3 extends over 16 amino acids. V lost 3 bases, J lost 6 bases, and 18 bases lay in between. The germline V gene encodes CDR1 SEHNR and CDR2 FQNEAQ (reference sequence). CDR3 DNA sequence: TGTGCCAGCAGCTTCACGGCAGGCGTCGATTTCAATGAGCAGTTCTTC. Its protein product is CASSFTAGVDFNEQFF.